A single sample gave rise to the 23 T cell receptor beta chains below, sequenced in a study of OX40 agonist ivuxolimab in advanced cancers. Profiling relied on immunoSEQ multiplex PCR, and the TCRdb table lists in-frame clones only, not all of them. The sample lists some 120,000 clones; just under 95% were seen once. The specimen comprised CD4+ or CD8+ T cells sorted from blood, sampled in a trial of the OX40 agonist ivuxolimab. The receptors derive from an adult with an advanced solid tumor such as melanoma, head and neck, liver or kidney cancer.

V and J are TRBV7-9 and TRBJ1-5; D may be TRBD1 (6 bases). Germline V CDR1 and CDR2: SEHNR, FQNEAQ (reference sequence). The V end lost 2 bases, the J end lost 3 bases, and 11 bases lay between the germline ends. The CDR3 is 15 amino acids. The CDR3 DNA follows: TGTGCCAGCAGCTTACTCGGGGGCAACAATCAGCCCCAGCATTTT. Amino acids: CASSLLGGNNQPQHF. Full variable domain (remainder filled in from reference TRBV7-9 and TRBJ1-5): DTGVSQNPRHKITKRGQNVTFRCDPISEHNRLYWYRQTLGQGPEFLTYFQNEAQLEKSRLLSDRFSAERPKGSFSTLEIQRTEQGDSAMYLCASSLLGGNNQPQHFGDGTRLSIL.

V gene TRBV13 combines with J gene TRBJ1-2; D gene ambiguous. Trimming removed 2 bases at V and 1 base at J, with 8 bases between. Per germline, CDR1 PRHDT and CDR2 FYEKMQ (reference sequence). The CDR3 totals 14 residues. As DNA, the CDR3 is TGTGCCAGCAGCTTATCCGGGATTAACTATGGCTACACCTTC. Its translation is CASSLSGINYGYTF.

As to this clone: Different DNA sequences within this sample yield the same CDR3. This chain uses TRBV5-1 with TRBJ1-2; D is uncertain. The CDR3 is 12 amino acids. V was cut by 0 bases and J by 4 bases, with 4 bases left in between. Germline loops: CDR1 SGHRS, CDR2 YFSETQ. The CDR3 reads CASSLEGYGYTF. CDR3 nucleotide sequence: TGCGCCAGCAGCTTGGAGGGCTATGGCTACACCTTC.

The V and J genes are TRBV5-1 and TRBJ1-1, with unresolved D. The CDR3 runs 12 residues. Germline CDR1 reads SGHRS; CDR2 reads YFSETQ. The germline V and J ends were trimmed by 0 bases and 5 bases, with 5 bases remaining between them. The CDR3 region has the DNA TGCGCCAGCAGCTTGGACCAGACTGAAGCTTTCTTT. It specifies CASSLDQTEAFF.

The chain combines TRBV12-5 with TRBJ1-5; D possibly corresponds to TRBD1 (6 bases). V lost 6 bases and J 4 bases, leaving 16 bases between the germline ends. In germline, CDR1 is LGHNT, CDR2 FRNRAP. The CDR3 consists of 15 residues. CDR3 amino acids: CASGLRTEGNQPQHF. The CDR3, as DNA: TGTGCTAGTGGACTTAGGACAGAAGGGAATCAGCCCCAGCATTTT.

On this clone itself: A much larger clone differs by one base, so this may be a read error. V usage is TRBV5-1 and J usage is TRBJ2-7; TRBD2 matches 8 bases. Germline trimming cut 0 bases from V and 5 bases from J; bases unmatched to any gene: 1. CDR1 is SGHRS and CDR2 is YFSETQ in the germline V gene. The CDR3 covers 13 residues. Here the CDR3 DNA reads TGCGCCAGCAGCTTGGGACTAGCGAACGAGCAGTACTTC. It codes for CASSLGLANEQYF.

The chain couples TRBV9 to TRBJ2-3; D call uncertain. The V end lost 2 bases, the J end lost 2 bases, and 6 bases lay between the germline ends. CDR1 and CDR2 from the germline V gene are SGDLS and YYNGEE. This CDR3 contains 13 residues. The CDR3 nucleotides read TGTGCCAGCAGCGTGTCCTTCACAGATACGCAGTATTTT. Amino acids: CASSVSFTDTQYF.

The chain employs TRBV30 and TRBJ1-2; D may be TRBD1 (5 bases). This CDR3 is built from 14 residues. Germline V gene lookup returns CDR1 GTSNPN and CDR2 SVGIG (reference sequence). Trimming removed 7 bases at V and 5 bases at J, with 20 bases between. Written as DNA, the CDR3 is TGTGCCTTACGACCCCCCGGGGCAGCTTATGGCTACACCTTC. It specifies CALRPPGAAYGYTF.

The chain links TRBV19 to TRBJ2-7, with TRBD1 identical over 7 bases. J was trimmed by 1 base and V by 6 bases; bases with no gene match: 6. The CDR3 totals 14 residues. CDR1 and CDR2 (germline): LNHDA, SQIVND (reference sequence). The CDR3 DNA reads TGTGCCAGTAGGGACAGGTTTGGATCCTACGAGCAGTACTTC. Translating gives CASRDRFGSYEQYF.

The chain employs TRBV30 and TRBJ1-4; TRBD1 is a possible D gene (5 bases). Per the germline V gene, CDR1 is GTSNPN and CDR2 is SVGIG (reference sequence). The CDR3 runs to 12 residues. Deletions cut 8 bases from V and 7 bases from J, with 14 bases between. This CDR3 reads CAGGETAEKLFF. The CDR3 region has the DNA TGTGCCGGAGGGGAGACCGCTGAAAAACTGTTTTTT.

The chain uses TRBV19 and TRBJ2-1; TRBD2 agrees at 15 bases. CDR1 is LNHDA, CDR2 SQIVND, per germline (reference sequence). There are 18 residues in the CDR3. The ends lost 7 bases at V and 8 bases at J; junction bases unmatched: 15. CDR3 sequence reads: CASILAGLAGGRIDEQFF. CDR3 nucleotides: TGTGCCAGTATCCTAGCCGGACTAGCGGGAGGGCGAATCGATGAGCAGTTCTTC.

The DNA for the CDR3 is TGTGCCAGCAGTTCACCGGGACCGCTCAATCAGCCCCAGCATTTT. Encoded protein: CASSSPGPLNQPQHF. The rearrangement uses TRBV28 and TRBJ1-5, with D possibly being TRBD1 (5 bases). Germline-derived CDR1 and CDR2 are MDHEN and SYDVKM. V lost 4 bases, J lost 3 bases, and 13 bases lay in between. The CDR3 length is 15 residues.

J is TRBJ2-7 and V is TRBV6-4, with D unclear. V was clipped by 7 bases and J by 2 bases, with 12 bases between them. In germline, CDR1 is MRHNA, CDR2 SNTAGT. This CDR3 is built from 13 residues. This CDR3 reads CASIQTAPYEQYF. CDR3 nucleotide sequence: TGTGCCAGCATTCAAACAGCTCCCTACGAGCAGTACTTC.

This clone occurred a few times. The chain employs TRBV19 and TRBJ2-7; tentatively, D is TRBD1 (6 bases). The V end was cut by 5 bases, the J end by 7 bases, with 12 bases between. The CDR3 totals 12 residues. Germline loops: CDR1 LNHDA, CDR2 SQIVND (reference sequence). The CDR3 DNA follows: TGTGCCAGTAGTCCCCAGGGGTTGGAGCAGTACTTC. It specifies CASSPQGLEQYF.

This rearrangement joins TRBV5-5 to TRBJ1-1; TRBD1 might be the D (6 bases). The CDR3 extends over 12 amino acids. The V and J ends lost 5 bases and 4 bases respectively, with 9 bases between them. Germline V gives CDR1 SGHKS, CDR2 YYEKEE (reference sequence). The DNA of the CDR3 is TGTGCCAGCAGTACAGGGACCACTGAAGCTTTCTTT. It is translated as CASSTGTTEAFF.

This clone was counted once. This chain links TRBV5-6 with TRBJ1-4; 8 positions agree with TRBD1. The CDR3 has 15 amino acids. The germline V gene encodes CDR1 SGHDT and CDR2 YYEEEE. J lost 5 bases, V lost 4 bases, and 7 bases had no gene match. CDR3 residues: CASSGRGQNNEKLFF. The DNA for the CDR3 is TGTGCCAGCAGCGGCAGGGGGCAGAACAATGAAAAACTGTTTTTT.

J is TRBJ2-7 and V is TRBV19, with D possibly matching TRBD1 (6 bases). Germline CDR1 is LNHDA and CDR2 is SQIVND (reference sequence). The CDR3 is 13 residues long. V dropped 3 bases and J dropped 1 base, with 7 bases sitting between them. The CDR3 loop reads CASSMDSSYEQYF. DNA of the CDR3: TGTGCCAGTAGTATGGACAGTTCCTACGAGCAGTACTTC.

J is TRBJ2-7 and V is TRBV5-4, with D perhaps matching TRBD1 (6 bases). The germline V gene has CDR1 SGHNT and CDR2 YYREEE (reference sequence). The CDR3 is made up of 13 amino acids. V lost 4 bases, J lost 6 bases, and 14 bases lay in between. This CDR3 is CASSRGTGSEQYF. In DNA, the CDR3 is TGTGCCAGCAGCCGGGGAACAGGGTCCGAGCAGTACTTC.

The V call is TRBV19, the J call TRBJ1-1; D not certain. V gave up 6 bases and J gave up 7 bases, with 9 bases separating them. This CDR3 is built from 11 residues. The V gene's germline CDR1 is LNHDA and CDR2 SQIVND (reference sequence). The CDR3 DNA is TGTGCCAGTAGAACGACGGATGAAGCTTTCTTT. Its translation is CASRTTDEAFF.

The gene calls are TRBV27 and TRBJ2-3; TRBD1 is a possible D gene (6 bases). Germline V gives CDR1 MNHEY, CDR2 SMNVEV (reference sequence). This CDR3 spans 14 amino acids. The germline V and J ends were trimmed by 3 bases and 8 bases, with 15 bases remaining between them. The DNA for the CDR3 is TGTGCCAGCAGTTTGTATGGGGGCGGTGTTACGCAGTATTTT. This sequence encodes CASSLYGGGVTQYF.

The chain's CDR3 is CASSSARAGPYEQYF. The CDR3 region has the DNA TGTGCCAGCAGCTCGGCCCGCGCAGGACCCTACGAGCAGTACTTC. This chain uses TRBV11-2 with TRBJ2-7; D not resolved. Germline-derived CDR1 and CDR2 are SGHAT and FQNNGV. The V end was cut by 4 bases, the J end by 2 bases, with 15 bases between. The CDR3 is 15 amino acids. The complete variable domain, with remaining parts taken from reference TRBV11-2 and TRBJ2-7, reads EAGVAQSPRYKIIEKRQSVAFWCNPISGHATLYWYQQILGQGPKLLIQFQNNGVVDDSQLPKDRFSAERLKGVDSTLKIQPAKLEDSAVYLCASSSARAGPYEQYFGPGTRLTVT.

This rearrangement joins TRBV5-4 to TRBJ1-1, with a possible D match to TRBD1 (6 bases). The CDR3 has 18 amino acids. The ends were cut back, 3 bases at V and 2 bases at J, with 23 bases in the middle. Germline CDR1 SGHNT, CDR2 YYREEE (reference sequence). The CDR3 is CASSSWWGAGGGNTEAFF. The DNA of the CDR3 is TGTGCCAGCAGCTCTTGGTGGGGGGCAGGAGGGGGAAACACTGAAGCTTTCTTT.

The chain is built from TRBV11-1 and TRBJ1-1; unclear D gene. The CDR3 sequence is 15 residues long. Trimming pared 4 bases from V and 0 bases from J, leaving 12 bases between. Germline CDR1 is SGHAT and CDR2 is FQDESV (reference sequence). The CDR3, as DNA: TGTGCCAGCAGCTCACATGGGGTTTTGAACACTGAAGCTTTCTTT. Protein sequence: CASSSHGVLNTEAFF.